This is a list of T cell receptor beta chains from one sample in a study of shared clonotypes between healthy human individuals. TCRdb keeps only in-frame clones here, not all; method: immunoSEQ multiplex PCR. Of about 680,000 clones in the sample, 92% are singletons; the top ten hold about 24%. Source material: naive CD8+ T cells sorted from blood. The origin of the receptors is a man aged 25-45 years in good health. Both conserved end residues are part of each CDR3. The order of the fields is V gene, clone size, D gene, J gene, CDR3 DNA, CDR3 protein. A D gene is named only where the DNA matches it firmly. A row's size may be missing; if present it is once, few, many or a size class.

TRBV6-5	once	-	TRBJ2-2	TGTGCCAGCGGGGGCACGAACACCGGGGAGCTGTTTTTT	CASGGTNTGELFF
TRBV27	-	TRBD1	TRBJ2-7	TGTGCCAGATTAACGAGGGGGCATAACGAATTTCGCTACGAGCAGTACTTC	CARLTRGHNEFRYEQYF
TRBV29-1	-	-	TRBJ2-7	TGCAGCGTTGAAGATCTCAGGCACCAACGCTACGAGCAGTACTTC	CSVEDLRHQRYEQYF
TRBV7-6	-	-	TRBJ2-7	TGTGCCAGCAGCTTAGGGACTAACTACGAGCAGTACTTC	CASSLGTNYEQYF
TRBV15	-	TRBD2	TRBJ2-4	TGTGCCACCAGCAGAGGATCAAGCGGGGGGACCATAGCCAAAAACATTCAGTACTTC	CATSRGSSGGTIAKNIQYF
TRBV9	-	-	TRBJ1-2	TGTGCCAGCGCAGGCTGGGACGGCGTTAACTATGGCTACACCTTC	CASAGWDGVNYGYTF
TRBV11-2	-	TRBD2	TRBJ2-7	TGTGCCAGCGCGACTAGCGGGGATACTAAGCAGTACTTC	CASATSGDTKQYF
TRBV27	-	TRBD2	TRBJ2-1	TGTGCCAGCAGTCCCCTACAGCGGGACCCCTACAATGAGCAGTTCTTC	CASSPLQRDPYNEQFF
TRBV7-8	-	-	TRBJ2-2	TGTGCCAGCAGCTTAGGAACCGGGACGCCCTACACCGGGGAGCTGTTTTTT	CASSLGTGTPYTGELFF
TRBV10-1	-	TRBD2	TRBJ2-7	TGCGCCAGCAGTGAAGGGACTAGCGGGAGCTACGAGCAGTACTTC	CASSEGTSGSYEQYF
TRBV6-6	-	-	TRBJ2-1	TGTGCCAGCAGTTCCGGTGAGCGGAGCTCCTACAATGAGCAGTTCTTC	CASSSGERSSYNEQFF
TRBV6-1	-	-	TRBJ2-1	TGTGCCAGCAGTGAAGCGGCAGGAGTCATCTACAATGAGCAGTTCTTC	CASSEAAGVIYNEQFF
TRBV2	-	-	TRBJ1-5	TGTGCCAGCAGGAGTGTAGGGGACCAGCCCCAGCATTTT	CASRSVGDQPQHF
TRBV7-8	-	TRBD1	TRBJ2-7	TGTGCCAGCAGCTTAGAGCCGGGGACAGGAGCCTACGAGCAGTACTTC	CASSLEPGTGAYEQYF
TRBV28	-	TRBD1	TRBJ1-5	TGTGCCAGCAGTTTATTTGGACAGGGCAATCAGCCCCAGCATTTT	CASSLFGQGNQPQHF
TRBV11-2	-	-	TRBJ1-2	TGTGCCAGCAGCTTAGGTGCAGGATACTATGGCTACACCTTC	CASSLGAGYYGYTF
TRBV29-1	-	TRBD2	TRBJ2-7	TGCAGCGTTTCCGGGACTAGCGCGGACGGCGAGCAGTACTTC	CSVSGTSADGEQYF
TRBV27	-	TRBD2	TRBJ2-7	TGTGCCAGCAGCCTGAGAGGACTAGCGGGAGTCGAGCAGTACTTC	CASSLRGLAGVEQYF
TRBV5-1	-	-	TRBJ2-7	TGCGCCAGCAGCTTGATAACAGGGACGAGCGCTTACGAGCAGTACTTC	CASSLITGTSAYEQYF
TRBV29-1	-	-	TRBJ2-5	TGCAGCGCCGGCGACAGGTCCGTGGGGGAGACCCAGTACTTC	CSAGDRSVGETQYF
TRBV28	-	-	TRBJ1-4	TGTGCCAGCAGTTCGGACGAAAAACTGTTTTTT	CASSSDEKLFF
TRBV18	-	TRBD2	TRBJ2-1	TGTGCCAGCTCGCCAACTAGCGGGAAAGACAATGAGCAGTTCTTC	CASSPTSGKDNEQFF
TRBV9	-	TRBD1	TRBJ2-7	TGTGCCAGCAGCCCTTCTACAGGGGGCCACGAGCAGTACTTC	CASSPSTGGHEQYF
TRBV9	-	TRBD2	TRBJ2-3	TGTGCCAGCAGCGTAGACGGGAGGACAGATACGCAGTATTTT	CASSVDGRTDTQYF